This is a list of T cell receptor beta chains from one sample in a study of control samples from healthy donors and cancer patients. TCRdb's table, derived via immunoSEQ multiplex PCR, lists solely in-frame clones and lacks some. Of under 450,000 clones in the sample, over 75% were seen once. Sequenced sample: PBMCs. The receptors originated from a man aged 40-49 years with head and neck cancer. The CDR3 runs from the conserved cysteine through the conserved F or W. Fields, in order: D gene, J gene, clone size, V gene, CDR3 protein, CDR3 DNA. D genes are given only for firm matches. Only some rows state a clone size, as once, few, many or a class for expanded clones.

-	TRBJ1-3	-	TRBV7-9	CASSFDTTGNTIYF	TGTGCCAGCAGCTTCGACACTACTGGAAACACCATATATTTT
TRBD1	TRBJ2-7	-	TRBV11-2	CASSLERDPGQGAYEQYF	TGTGCCAGCAGCTTAGAAAGGGACCCGGGACAGGGGGCCTACGAGCAGTACTTC
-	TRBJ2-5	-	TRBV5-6	CASSFLGETQYF	TGTGCCAGCAGCTTCTTGGGTGAGACCCAGTACTTC
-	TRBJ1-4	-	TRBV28	CASSPRFKRDEKLFF	TGTGCCAGCAGCCCACGGTTCAAGCGGGATGAAAAACTGTTTTTT
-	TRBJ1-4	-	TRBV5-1	CASSLDSTNEKLFF	TGCGCCAGCAGCTTGGATTCAACTAATGAAAAACTGTTTTTT
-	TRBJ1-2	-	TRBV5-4	CASSPPSREYYGYTF	TGTGCCAGCAGCCCGCCGTCCCGGGAGTACTATGGCTACACCTTC
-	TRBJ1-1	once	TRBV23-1	CASSQSGGIEAFF	TGCGCCAGCAGTCAATCGGGAGGGATTGAAGCTTTCTTT
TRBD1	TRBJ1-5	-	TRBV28	CASRHGDRLSNQPQHF	TGTGCCAGCAGACACGGGGACAGGTTGAGCAATCAGCCCCAGCATTTT
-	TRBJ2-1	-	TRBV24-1	CATSDLVGGEQFF	TGTGCCACCAGTGATTTGGTAGGGGGTGAGCAGTTCTTC
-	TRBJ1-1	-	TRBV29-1	CSVGFESEAFF	TGCAGCGTTGGGTTCGAGTCTGAAGCTTTCTTT
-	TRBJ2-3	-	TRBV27	CASSLRWEGGTQYF	TGTGCCAGCAGTTTAAGGTGGGAGGGGGGTACGCAGTATTTT